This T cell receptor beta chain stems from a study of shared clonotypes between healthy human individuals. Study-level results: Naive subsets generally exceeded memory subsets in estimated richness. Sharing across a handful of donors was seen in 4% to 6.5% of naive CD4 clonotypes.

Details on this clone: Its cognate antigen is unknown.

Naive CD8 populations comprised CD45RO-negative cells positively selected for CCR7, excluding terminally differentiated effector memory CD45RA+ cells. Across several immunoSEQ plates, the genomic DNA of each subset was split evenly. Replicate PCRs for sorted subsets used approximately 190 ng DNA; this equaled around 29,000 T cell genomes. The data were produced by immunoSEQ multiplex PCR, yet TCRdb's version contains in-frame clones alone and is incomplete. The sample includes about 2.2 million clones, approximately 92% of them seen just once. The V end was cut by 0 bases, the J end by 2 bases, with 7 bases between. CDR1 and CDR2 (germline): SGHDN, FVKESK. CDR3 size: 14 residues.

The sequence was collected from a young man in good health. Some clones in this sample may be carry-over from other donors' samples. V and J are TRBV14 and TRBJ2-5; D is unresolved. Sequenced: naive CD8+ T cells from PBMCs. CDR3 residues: CASSQEREQETQYF. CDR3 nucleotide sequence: TGTGCCAGCAGCCAAGAACGAGAACAAGAGACCCAGTACTTC.